A selection of T cell receptor beta chains follows, all from one sample in a study of early T cells in non-severe SARS-CoV-2 infection. One entry per CDR3 protein, called by TCRdb with MiXCR from the 5' RACE reads. The sample has approximately 71,000 distinct CDR3 sequences, 9.5% to 15% seen once. The sequencing sample was made of whole blood. The receptors here all came from an adult who was a healthcare worker with PCR-confirmed SARS-CoV-2 infection or an uninfected control (not recorded which). Both conserved end residues are part of each CDR3. Size is stated for part of the rows, as once, few or many counts, or as a class when the clone is expanded.

CASSLPQGSSGNTIYF	TRBJ1-3	TRBV7-6	many
CASSPLAGGYNEQFF	TRBJ2-1	TRBV12-3/TRBV12-4	few
CASSLGQGTGETQYF	TRBJ2-5	TRBV5-1	few
CASSDQQGAGQPQHF	TRBJ1-5	TRBV6-1	few
CASSARTLPTDTQYF	TRBJ2-3	TRBV9	many
CASSLGTGWADEQFF	TRBJ2-1	TRBV12-3/TRBV12-4	.
CASSFRGASSYNEQFF	TRBJ2-1	TRBV7-3	.
CATSPRGAVLEQYF	TRBJ2-7	TRBV15	few
CASRIDRGSSYEQYF	TRBJ2-7	TRBV5-1	few
CASSLGLVTEAFF	TRBJ1-1	TRBV5-1	few
CASSLRGLGYGYTF	TRBJ1-2	TRBV12-3/TRBV12-4	few
CASSPRRYNSPLHF	TRBJ1-6	TRBV27	once
CASSMDGFPYEQYF	TRBJ2-7	TRBV19	.
CASSVAGVAYNEQFF	TRBJ2-1	TRBV6-1	.
CASSLTLPYNEQFF	TRBJ2-1	TRBV5-1	many
CASSTPEVYEQYF	TRBJ2-7	TRBV27	few
CASSMRDTDKQYF	TRBJ2-7	TRBV7-9	many
CSVGSGLNTEAFF	TRBJ1-1	TRBV29-1	few
CASSVGGSTDTQYF	TRBJ2-3	TRBV9	.
CASKDGGSYNSPLHF	TRBJ1-6	TRBV7-9	few
CASSLGRSTDTQYF	TRBJ2-3	TRBV11-2	many
CACTGGEKLFF	TRBJ1-4	TRBV4-1	many
CASSQEGARSGANVLTF	TRBJ2-6	TRBV4-2	.
CSVLKGTEAFF	TRBJ1-1	TRBV29-1	many
CASSRTTTEQYF	TRBJ2-7	TRBV7-8	many
CASRGQGLEHREAFF	TRBJ1-1	TRBV6-6	many
CASRSGLAGVQETQYF	TRBJ2-5	TRBV2	.
CASSRKPTAVEETQYF	TRBJ2-5	TRBV4-2	.
CASSVGLAGSYNEQFF	TRBJ2-1	TRBV11-2	.
CASSNRGGAQYF	TRBJ2-5	TRBV12-3/TRBV12-4	few
CASSHRDREISNEKLFF	TRBJ1-4	TRBV12-3/TRBV12-4	many